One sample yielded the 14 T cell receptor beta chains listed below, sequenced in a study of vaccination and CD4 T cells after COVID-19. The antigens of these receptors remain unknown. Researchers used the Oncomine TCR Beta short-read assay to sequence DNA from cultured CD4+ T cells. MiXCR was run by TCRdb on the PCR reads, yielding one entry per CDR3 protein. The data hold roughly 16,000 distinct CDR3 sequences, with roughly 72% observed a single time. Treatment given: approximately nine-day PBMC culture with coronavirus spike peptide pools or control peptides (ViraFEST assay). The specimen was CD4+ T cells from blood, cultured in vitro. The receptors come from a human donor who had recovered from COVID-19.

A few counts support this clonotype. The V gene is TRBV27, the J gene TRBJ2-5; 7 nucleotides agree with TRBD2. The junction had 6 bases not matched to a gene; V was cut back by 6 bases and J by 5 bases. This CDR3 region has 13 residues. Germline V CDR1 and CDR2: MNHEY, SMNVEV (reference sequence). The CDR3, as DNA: TGTGCCAGCAGAAGGGAGGGCCGGGAGACCCAGTACTTC. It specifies CASRREGRETQYF.

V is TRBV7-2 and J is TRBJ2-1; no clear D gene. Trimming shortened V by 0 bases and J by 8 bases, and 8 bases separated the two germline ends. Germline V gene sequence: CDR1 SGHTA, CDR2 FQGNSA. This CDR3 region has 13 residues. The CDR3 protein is CASSLAAAYEQFF. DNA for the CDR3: TGTGCCAGCAGCTTAGCGGCAGCCTATGAGCAGTTCTTC.

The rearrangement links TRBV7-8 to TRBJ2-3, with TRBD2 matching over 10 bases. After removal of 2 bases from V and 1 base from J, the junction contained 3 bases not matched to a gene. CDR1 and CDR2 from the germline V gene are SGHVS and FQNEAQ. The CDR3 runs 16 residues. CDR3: CASSLLAGARTDTQYF. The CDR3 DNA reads TGTGCCAGCAGCTTACTAGCGGGAGCCCGCACAGATACGCAGTATTTT.

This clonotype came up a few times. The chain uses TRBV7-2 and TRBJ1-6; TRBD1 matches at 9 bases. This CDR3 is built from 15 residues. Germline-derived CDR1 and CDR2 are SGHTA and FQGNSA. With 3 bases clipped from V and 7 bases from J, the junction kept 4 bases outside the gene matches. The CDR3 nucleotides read TGTGCCAGCAGCTTCGGACAGGGGATCAATTCACCCCTCCACTTT. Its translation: CASSFGQGINSPLHF.

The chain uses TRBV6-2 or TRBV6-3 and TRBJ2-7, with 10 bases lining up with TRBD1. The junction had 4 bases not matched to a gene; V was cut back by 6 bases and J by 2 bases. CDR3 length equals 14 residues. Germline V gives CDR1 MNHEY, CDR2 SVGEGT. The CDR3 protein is CASRRTGGPYEQYF. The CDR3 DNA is TGTGCCAGCAGACGGACAGGGGGGCCCTACGAGCAGTACTTC.

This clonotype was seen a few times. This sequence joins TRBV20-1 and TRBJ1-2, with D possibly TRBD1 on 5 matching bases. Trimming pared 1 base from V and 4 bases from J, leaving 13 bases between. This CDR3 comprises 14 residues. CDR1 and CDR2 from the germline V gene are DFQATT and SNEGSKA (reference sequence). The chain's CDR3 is CSARVLGLFYGYTF. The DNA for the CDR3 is TGCAGTGCTAGAGTTTTGGGGCTTTTCTATGGCTACACCTTC.

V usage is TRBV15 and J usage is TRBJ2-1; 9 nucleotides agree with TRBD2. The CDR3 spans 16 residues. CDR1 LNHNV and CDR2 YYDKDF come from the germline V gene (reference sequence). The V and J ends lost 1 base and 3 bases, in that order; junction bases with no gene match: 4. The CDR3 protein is CATSRVFSGGYNEQFF. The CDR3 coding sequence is TGTGCCACCAGCAGAGTGTTTAGCGGGGGCTACAATGAGCAGTTCTTC. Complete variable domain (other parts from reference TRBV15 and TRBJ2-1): DAMVIQNPRYQVTQFGKPVTLSCSQTLNHNVMYWYQQKSSQAPKLLFHYYDKDFNNEADTPDNFQSRRPNTSFCFLDIRSPGLGDTAMYLCATSRVFSGGYNEQFFGPGTRLTVL.

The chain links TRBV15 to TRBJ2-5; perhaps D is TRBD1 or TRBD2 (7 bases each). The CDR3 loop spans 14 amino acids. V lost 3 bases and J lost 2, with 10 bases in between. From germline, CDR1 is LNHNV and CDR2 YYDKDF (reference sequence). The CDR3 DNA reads TGTGCCACCAGCAGGCAGGGGGGGCAAGAGACCCAGTACTTC. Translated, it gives CATSRQGGQETQYF.

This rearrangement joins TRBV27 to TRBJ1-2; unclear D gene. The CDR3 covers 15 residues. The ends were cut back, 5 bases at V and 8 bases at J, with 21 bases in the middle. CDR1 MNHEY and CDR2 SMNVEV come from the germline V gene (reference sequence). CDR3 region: CASSPNYSDRRGYTF. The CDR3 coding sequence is TGTGCCAGCAGTCCAAACTACTCGGACCGACGGGGCTACACCTTC.

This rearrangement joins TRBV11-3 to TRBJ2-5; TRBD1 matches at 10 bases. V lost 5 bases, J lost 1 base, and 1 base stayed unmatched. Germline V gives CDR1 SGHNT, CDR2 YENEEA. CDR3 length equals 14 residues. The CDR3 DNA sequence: TGTGCCAGCAGCCGGGACAGGGGCCAAGAGACCCAGTACTTC. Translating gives CASSRDRGQETQYF.

This CDR3 reads CATSGHGGDRQPQHF. DNA for the CDR3: TGTGCCACCAGTGGGCACGGGGGGGATCGGCAGCCCCAGCATTTT. This chain uses TRBV24-1 with TRBJ1-5, with D possibly TRBD1 on 5 matching bases. V lost 5 bases and J lost 7, with 17 bases in between. This CDR3 contains 15 residues. Looked up from germline, CDR1 is KGHDR and CDR2 is SFDVKD.

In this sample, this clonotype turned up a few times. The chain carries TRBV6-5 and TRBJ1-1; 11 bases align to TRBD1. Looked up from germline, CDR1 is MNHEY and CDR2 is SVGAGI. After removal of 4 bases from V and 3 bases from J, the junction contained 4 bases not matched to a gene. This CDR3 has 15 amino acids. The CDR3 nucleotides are TGTGCCAGCAGTTCCACGGACAGGGGGCACACTGAAGCTTTCTTT. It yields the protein CASSSTDRGHTEAFF.

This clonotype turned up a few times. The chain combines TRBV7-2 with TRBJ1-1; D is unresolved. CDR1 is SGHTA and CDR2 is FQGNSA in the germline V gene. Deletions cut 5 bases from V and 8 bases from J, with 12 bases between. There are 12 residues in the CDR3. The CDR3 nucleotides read TGTGCCAGCAGCCTATACACGTTCGAAGCTTTCTTT. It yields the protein CASSLYTFEAFF.

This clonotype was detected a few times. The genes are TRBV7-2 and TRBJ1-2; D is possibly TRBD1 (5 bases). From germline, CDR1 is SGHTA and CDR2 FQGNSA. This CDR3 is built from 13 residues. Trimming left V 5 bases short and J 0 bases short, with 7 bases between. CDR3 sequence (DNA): TGTGCCAGCAGCGTACAGGCTAACTATGGCTACACCTTC. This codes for CASSVQANYGYTF. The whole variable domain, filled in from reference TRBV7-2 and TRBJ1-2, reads GAGVSQSPSNKVTEKGKDVELRCDPISGHTALYWYRQSLGQGLEFLIYFQGNSAPDKSGLPSDRFSAERTGGSVSTLTIQRTQQEDSAVYLCASSVQANYGYTFGSGTRLTVV.